Below, one T cell receptor beta chain is given with its context. Its target is not known. The germline gives CDR1 MNHEY, CDR2 SVGEGT. Trimming took off 2 bases at V and 3 bases at J, with 14 bases between the two ends. This CDR3 region has 16 residues. CDR3-region Arm-PCR and iRepertoire HTBI primers produced the TCR beta libraries. TCRdb analysed the multiplex PCR reads with MiXCR anew, one entry per CDR3 protein. Of 300,000 to 500,000 distinct CDR3 sequences detected, roughly 20% appear once; the ten largest clones hold around 20%. This record comes from a study of regulatory T cells in long-lasting Graves disease. Overall study findings and caveats: Among samples with persistent disease, TRBV28, TRBJ1-2 and TRBJ2-5 were favored.

Time point: persistent/refractory GD, antithyroid drugs over 5 years with positive TRAb. From PBMCs, RNA was extracted and then used to make the TCR library. This sequence originates from a female donor with Graves disease. This chain joins TRBV6-2 or TRBV6-3 and TRBJ1-5; the D is unclear. The source was peripheral blood mononuclear cells (PBMCs), collected when the disease was refractory, from a patient treated with antithyroid drugs. The CDR3 bases are TGTGCCAGCAGTTACGCGGAGGGTCTTTTCAATCAGCCCCAGCATTTT. The encoded protein is CASSYAEGLFNQPQHF.